Here is one T cell receptor (beta chain) with its context. The target antigen is unknown. Sample time point: week 11, during vaccination. With topical imiquimod, each dose of the vaccine consisted of 300 ug of mutant IDH1 20-mer peptide. Newly diagnosed WHO grade 3 or 4 IDH1-mutant, ATRX-lost astrocytomas were identified in the donors. The data were produced by immunoSEQ multiplex PCR, yet TCRdb's version contains in-frame clones alone and is incomplete. The sample records 55,000 to 70,000 clones, 89% being singletons. CDR1 is SGDLS, CDR2 YYNGEE, per germline. CDR3 length: 16 amino acids. Losses at the gene ends were 2 bases for V and 0 bases for J; bases not matched to a gene: 5. These data come from a study of a mutant IDH1 vaccine in newly diagnosed glioma. About the research overall: Patients, over weeks 1, 3, 5, 7, 11, 15, 19 and 23, received a total of eight vaccinations. The study started vaccination 4-6 weeks after radiotherapy alone, or with temozolomide cycles. Beforehand, treatment had been radiotherapy, temozolomide, or both; the majority received both.

V and J are TRBV9 and TRBJ2-1, with 7 bases that match TRBD1. The sequence derives from a man aged 35 to 55 with glioma. The input for sequencing was PBMCs, taken from a glioma patient whose treatment included an IDH1 peptide vaccine. This CDR3 reads CASSVKGQSSYNEQFF. The CDR3, as DNA: TGTGCCAGCAGCGTTAAGGGACAGAGCTCCTACAATGAGCAGTTCTTC. The entire variable domain, with the rest obtained from reference TRBV9 and TRBJ2-1, is as follows: DSGVTQTPKHLITATGQRVTLRCSPRSGDLSVYWYQQSLDQGLQFLIQYYNGEERAKGNILERFSAQQFPDLHSELNLSSLELGDSALYFCASSVKGQSSYNEQFFGPGTRLTVL.